Listed here are 22 T cell receptor beta chains from one sample, sequenced in a study of Ad26.COV2.S vaccination and SARS-CoV-2 variants. Sample treatment: some 20 received Ad26.COV2.S at low or high dose, single or two shots; a few received placebo; per-sample allocation not given. Sampling took place 63 days after the first vaccine or placebo injection. TCRdb's table, derived via immunoSEQ multiplex PCR, lists solely in-frame clones and lacks some. The top ten clones hold over 2.5% of a sample with 350,000 to 550,000 clones, about 88% of them seen once. Source: peripheral blood, taken in a trial of Ad26.COV2.S vaccine versus placebo. The origin of the receptors is a person aged 18-65 years who received the Ad26.COV2.S COVID-19 vaccine or a placebo.

This clone has just one count. The J gene is TRBJ2-7, the V gene TRBV11-1; perhaps D is TRBD1 or TRBD2 (7 bases each). The germline V and J ends were trimmed by 5 bases and 4 bases, with 15 bases remaining between them. The CDR3 is 14 amino acids. Looked up from germline, CDR1 is SGHAT and CDR2 is FQDESV (reference sequence). The CDR3 here is CASSRGDSLYEQYV. The CDR3 DNA follows: TGTGCCAGCAGCCGGGGGGACAGTCTTTACGAGCAGTACGTC.

The chain is built from TRBV4-3 and TRBJ1-2, with 7 bases matching TRBD1. Per germline, CDR1 LGHNA and CDR2 YSLEER. Germline trimming cut 5 bases from V and 6 bases from J; bases unmatched to any gene: 12. This CDR3 is built from 15 residues. The CDR3 loop is CASSRLAQGTDGYTF. The CDR3 region has the DNA TGCGCCAGCAGCAGGTTAGCACAGGGGACGGATGGCTACACCTTC.

The chain uses TRBV7-8 and TRBJ1-6, with a possible D match to TRBD1 (6 bases). The V gene lost 8 bases and the J gene lost 8 bases, with 22 bases spanning the gap. The CDR3 is 16 amino acids. Germline V gene sequence: CDR1 SGHVS, CDR2 FQNEAQ. In DNA, the CDR3 is TGTGCCAGCGGGCAGGGGCGCCTTTTTCTGGATTCACCCCTCCACTTT. Translated: CASGQGRLFLDSPLHF.

The V call is TRBV4-3, the J call TRBJ2-3; TRBD2 aligns across 9 bases. The V gene's germline CDR1 is LGHNA and CDR2 YSLEER. V lost 1 base to trimming and J lost 6 bases; unmatched junction nucleotides: 17. This CDR3 region has 19 residues. The CDR3 loop reads CASSQGLAGLPTHVDTQYF. The CDR3, as DNA: TGCGCCAGCAGCCAAGGCCTAGCGGGGCTCCCCACACACGTGGATACGCAGTATTTT.

A word on this clone: The same CDR3 also results from other DNA sequences found in this sample. This sequence joins TRBV5-6 and TRBJ2-3; possible D gene TRBD1, 5 bases. V was clipped by 2 bases and J by 3 bases, with 10 bases between them. The CDR3 spans 14 residues. The germline CDR1 and CDR2 sequences are SGHDT and YYEEEE. DNA for the CDR3: TGTGCCAGCAGCTTCGGAACAGGAACAGATACGCAGTATTTT. Its translation is CASSFGTGTDTQYF.

This clone was picked up one time. V is TRBV3-1 (or the pseudogene TRBV3-2) and J is TRBJ2-3, with 9 positions matching TRBD2. Per the germline V gene, CDR1 is LGHDT and CDR2 is YNNKEL (reference sequence). This CDR3 has 14 amino acids. V lost 3 bases to trimming and J lost 3 bases; unmatched junction nucleotides: 1. In DNA form, the CDR3 reads TGTGCCAGCAGCCATGGACTAGCGACAGATACGCAGTATTTT. Translated, it gives CASSHGLATDTQYF.

This sequence joins TRBV27 and TRBJ2-1, with TRBD1 identical over 9 bases. The length of the CDR3 is 15 residues. Unmatched junction bases numbered 4, after V lost 6 bases and J lost 1 base. The germline CDR1 and CDR2 sequences are MNHEY and SMNVEV (reference sequence). The DNA for the CDR3 is TGTGCCAGCAGCCTACAGGGGGCATCCTACAATGAGCAGTTCTTC. Translated: CASSLQGASYNEQFF.

The chain employs TRBV5-1 and TRBJ2-1; 10 bases line up with TRBD2. Germline CDR1 reads SGHRS; CDR2 reads YFSETQ. The J segment lost 3 bases and the V segment lost 0 bases, leaving 9 bases of the junction unmatched. The CDR3 spans 18 residues. The CDR3 DNA is TGCGCCAGCAGCTTGGAAGGCGGAGGACTAGCGGTCTACAATGAGCAGTTCTTC. Translating gives CASSLEGGGLAVYNEQFF.

This chain connects TRBV5-5 to TRBJ2-7, with TRBD2 identical over 8 bases. Germline lookup yields CDR1 SGHKS and CDR2 YYEKEE (reference sequence). With 4 bases clipped from V and 3 bases from J, the junction kept 15 bases outside the gene matches. This CDR3 comprises 17 residues. CDR3 sequence: CASSPGGGAGEVYEQYV. The CDR3 nucleotides are TGTGCCAGCAGCCCCGGGGGGGGAGCGGGAGAGGTCTACGAGCAGTACGTC.

The chain uses TRBV5-4 and TRBJ1-2, with D maybe TRBD1 (6 bases). CDR1 is SGHNT, CDR2 YYREEE, per germline (reference sequence). Trimming took 5 bases from V and 4 from J, leaving 12 bases between them. The CDR3 spans 13 residues. CDR3 nucleotide sequence: TGTGCCAGCAGTCGGGACATTTCCTATGGCTACACCTTC. This sequence encodes CASSRDISYGYTF.

This chain joins TRBV5-1 and TRBJ2-1; no definite D call. In germline, CDR1 is SGHRS, CDR2 YFSETQ. This CDR3 spans 11 amino acids. V lost 0 bases and J lost 10, with 5 bases in between. The CDR3 sequence: CASSLGEEQFF. In DNA form, the CDR3 reads TGCGCCAGCAGCTTGGGGGAAGAGCAGTTCTTC. The variable domain in full, with the rest retrieved from reference TRBV5-1 and TRBJ2-1, is KAGVTQTPRYLIKTRGQQVTLSCSPISGHRSVSWYQQTPGQGLQFLFEYFSETQRNKGNFPGRFSGRQFSNSRSEMNVSTLELGDSALYLCASSLGEEQFFGPGTRLTVL.

This chain connects TRBV19 to TRBJ2-2; tentatively, D is TRBD1 (6 bases). The CDR3 runs to 15 residues. Per germline, CDR1 LNHDA and CDR2 SQIVND (reference sequence). Trimming took 6 bases from V and 6 from J, leaving 17 bases between them. The CDR3 bases are TGTGCCAGTAGACCTACAGGGATGTCCCCCGGGGAGCTGTTTTTT. Translating it yields CASRPTGMSPGELFF. The full variable domain, completed using reference TRBV19 and TRBJ2-2, is DGGITQSPKYLFRKEGQNVTLSCEQNLNHDAMYWYRQDPGQGLRLIYYSQIVNDFQKGDIAEGYSVSREKKESFPLTVTSAQKNPTAFYLCASRPTGMSPGELFFGEGSRLTVL.

This chain links TRBV4-3 with TRBJ2-7; 12 nucleotides match TRBD1. V lost 1 base, J lost 6 bases, and 4 bases stayed unmatched. This CDR3 has 15 amino acids. Germline assignment: CDR1 LGHNA and CDR2 YSLEER. CDR3 sequence reads: CASSQGGQGAGEQYF. The CDR3 region has the DNA TGCGCCAGCAGCCAAGGGGGACAGGGGGCTGGCGAGCAGTACTTC.

The V call is TRBV7-9, the J call TRBJ1-5; 8 bases map to TRBD1. Germline V gene sequence: CDR1 SEHNR, CDR2 FQNEAQ (reference sequence). Trimming cost V 5 bases and J 2 bases; bases outside gene matches: 5. CDR3 length equals 15 residues. The CDR3 loop is CASSPQGAGNQPQHF. CDR3 DNA: TGTGCCAGCAGCCCCCAGGGGGCGGGCAATCAGCCCCAGCATTTT.

The genes are TRBV6-6 and TRBJ1-6; possible D gene TRBD1, 5 bases. The CDR3 has 16 residues. The V end lost 2 bases, the J end lost 8 bases, and 16 bases lay between the germline ends. Germline V CDR1 and CDR2: MNHNY, SVGAGI (reference sequence). Here the CDR3 DNA reads TGTGCCAGCAGTTACCAGGGCAGGGTGGATGATTCACCCCTCCACTTT. It is translated as CASSYQGRVDDSPLHF.

J is TRBJ2-7 and V is TRBV28, with 8 bases identical to TRBD2. V shed 5 bases and J 9 bases; nucleotides not matched to a gene: 9. The CDR3 is made up of 13 amino acids. Germline V gene lookup returns CDR1 MDHEN and CDR2 SYDVKM. CDR3 nucleotides: TGTGCCAGCAGTCCGGGGACTAGTTTCGTGCAGTACTTC. This encodes CASSPGTSFVQYF. Combining the CDR3 with reference TRBV28 and TRBJ2-7 gives the whole variable domain DVKVTQSSRYLVKRTGEKVFLECVQDMDHENMFWYRQDPGLGLRLIYFSYDVKMKEKGDIPEGYSVSREKKERFSLILESASTNQTSMYLCASSPGTSFVQYFGPGTRLTVT.

The chain recombines TRBV18 with TRBJ1-6, with D possibly TRBD1 on 6 matching bases. V was cut by 0 bases and J by 12 bases, with 12 bases left in between. This CDR3 has 14 residues. The germline gives CDR1 KGHSH, CDR2 LQKENI. CDR3 loop: CASSPPGRGGPLHF. CDR3 nucleotides: TGTGCCAGCTCACCACCAGGCAGGGGTGGACCCCTCCACTTT.

This chain connects TRBV5-4 to TRBJ1-2, with a possible D match to TRBD1 (5 bases). This CDR3 is built from 15 residues. Trimming took 4 bases from V and 8 from J, leaving 21 bases between them. From germline, CDR1 is SGHNT and CDR2 YYREEE (reference sequence). CDR3 sequence: CASSVPGEGWGGYTF. The CDR3 bases are TGTGCCAGCAGCGTTCCGGGAGAGGGATGGGGCGGCTACACCTTC.

This clone appeared once. This sample also contains other DNA sequences that code for the same CDR3. The V and J genes are TRBV7-2 and TRBJ2-5; no reliable D call. This CDR3 contains 12 residues. The V end lost 1 base, the J end lost 5 bases, and 5 bases lay between the germline ends. Germline V gene sequence: CDR1 SGHTA, CDR2 FQGNSA. This CDR3 reads CASSLVRETQYF. The CDR3 DNA reads as TGTGCCAGCAGCTTAGTAAGGGAGACCCAGTACTTC.

The chain combines TRBV3-1 (or the pseudogene TRBV3-2) with TRBJ2-5; no reliable D call. From germline, CDR1 is LGHDT and CDR2 YNNKEL (reference sequence). CDR3 length: 14 amino acids. V was trimmed by 0 bases and J by 0 bases, leaving 5 bases between them. The DNA for the CDR3 is TGTGCCAGCAGCCAAGAAGTGGACCAAGAGACCCAGTACTTC. This gives the protein CASSQEVDQETQYF.

Only one count was recorded for this clone. This sequence joins TRBV11-2 and TRBJ2-3; 12 bases are a match to TRBD2. CDR1 and CDR2 (germline): SGHAT, FQNNGV. This CDR3 spans 15 amino acids. Trimming took 6 bases from V and 4 from J; bases not matched to a gene: 5. CDR3 protein: CASRLPSGGADTQYF. As DNA, the CDR3 is TGTGCCAGCAGACTCCCTAGCGGGGGGGCAGATACGCAGTATTTT. The whole variable domain, remainder taken from reference TRBV11-2 and TRBJ2-3, is EAGVAQSPRYKIIEKRQSVAFWCNPISGHATLYWYQQILGQGPKLLIQFQNNGVVDDSQLPKDRFSAERLKGVDSTLKIQPAKLEDSAVYLCASRLPSGGADTQYFGPGTRLTVL.

The chain is built from TRBV4-3 and TRBJ2-1; 9 nucleotides align to TRBD2. V lost 1 base to trimming and J lost 9 bases; unmatched junction nucleotides: 4. Looked up from germline, CDR1 is LGHNA and CDR2 is YSLEER. This CDR3 spans 14 amino acids. Here the CDR3 DNA reads TGCGCCAGCAGCCAAGTACAGCGGGAGGCTGAGCAGTTCTTC. Protein product: CASSQVQREAEQFF.